The following is a TCR beta chain sequence with its context. The sample is drawn from a study of T cell changes during pregnancy in multiple sclerosis. Clones were sequenced by immunoSEQ multiplex PCR, and TCRdb holds only the in-frame ones, with some missing. The top ten clones hold about 0.6% of a sample with 40,000 to 55,000 clones, roughly nine tenths of them seen once. The sequencing used CD4+ T cells from peripheral blood mononuclear cells, collected in the first trimester of pregnancy. The clonotype originates from a female donor with multiple sclerosis, enrolled in a pregnancy study.

Written as DNA, the CDR3 is TGCAGCGTGCAACAGGGGGCAGGACAGCCCCAGCATTTT. Translation: CSVQQGAGQPQHF. The chain joins TRBV29-1 to TRBJ1-5, with TRBD1 identical over 9 bases. CDR3 length equals 13 residues. Germline values: CDR1 SQVTM, CDR2 ANQGSEA. V gave up 6 bases and J gave up 7 bases; unmatched junction bases: 7.